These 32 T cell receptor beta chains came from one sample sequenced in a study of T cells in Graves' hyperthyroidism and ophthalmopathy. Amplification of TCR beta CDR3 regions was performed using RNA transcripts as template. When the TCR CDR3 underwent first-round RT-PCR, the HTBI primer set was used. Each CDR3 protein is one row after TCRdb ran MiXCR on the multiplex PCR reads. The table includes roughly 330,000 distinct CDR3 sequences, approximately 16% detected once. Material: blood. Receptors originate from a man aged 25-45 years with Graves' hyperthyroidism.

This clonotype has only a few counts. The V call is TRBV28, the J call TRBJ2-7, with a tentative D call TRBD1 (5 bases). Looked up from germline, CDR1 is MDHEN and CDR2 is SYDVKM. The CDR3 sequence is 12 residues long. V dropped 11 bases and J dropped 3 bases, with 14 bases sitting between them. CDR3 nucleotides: TGTGCCGGCTCACAGGAGTACTACGAGCAGTACTTC. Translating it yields CAGSQEYYEQYF.

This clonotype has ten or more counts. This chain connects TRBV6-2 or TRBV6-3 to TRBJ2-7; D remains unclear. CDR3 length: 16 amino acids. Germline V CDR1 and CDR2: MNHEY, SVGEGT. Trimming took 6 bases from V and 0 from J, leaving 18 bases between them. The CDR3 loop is CASSLPTIHSSYEQYF. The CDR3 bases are TGTGCCAGCAGCCTACCGACCATACACAGCTCCTACGAGCAGTACTTC.

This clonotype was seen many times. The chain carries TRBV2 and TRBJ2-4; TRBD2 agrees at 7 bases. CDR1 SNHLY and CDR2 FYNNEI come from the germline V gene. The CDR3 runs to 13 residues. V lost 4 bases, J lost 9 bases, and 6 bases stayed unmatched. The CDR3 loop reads CASSGRWGGIQYF. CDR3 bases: TGTGCCAGCAGTGGGAGGTGGGGGGGCATTCAGTACTTC.

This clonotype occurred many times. CDR3 in amino acids: CASSLINTEAFF. In DNA form, the CDR3 reads TGTGCCAGCAGCTTAATAAACACTGAAGCTTTCTTT. The V gene is TRBV11-2, the J gene TRBJ1-1; D is undetermined. V lost 2 bases and J lost 2, with 3 bases in between. The CDR3 loop spans 12 amino acids. Germline V gene lookup returns CDR1 SGHAT and CDR2 FQNNGV.

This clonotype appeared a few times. The DNA for the CDR3 is TGTGCCAGCCGACCCCCCCGGGCGTATAATTCACCCCTCCACTTT. This codes for CASRPPRAYNSPLHF. The chain employs TRBV27 and TRBJ1-6; D remains unclear. V lost 8 bases and J lost 4, with 15 bases in between. Germline values: CDR1 MNHEY, CDR2 SMNVEV (reference sequence). This CDR3 is 15 amino acids long.

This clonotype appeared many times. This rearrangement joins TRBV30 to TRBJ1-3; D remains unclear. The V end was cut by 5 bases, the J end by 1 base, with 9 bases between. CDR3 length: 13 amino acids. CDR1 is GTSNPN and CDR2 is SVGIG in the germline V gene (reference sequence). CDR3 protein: CAWATDSGNTIYF. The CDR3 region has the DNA TGTGCCTGGGCTACGGATTCTGGAAACACCATATATTTT.

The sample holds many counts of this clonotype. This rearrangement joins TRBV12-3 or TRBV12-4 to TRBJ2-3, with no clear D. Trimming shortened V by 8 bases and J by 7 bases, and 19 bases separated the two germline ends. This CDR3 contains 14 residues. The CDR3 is CASQEPWNSNTQYF. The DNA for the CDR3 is TGTGCCAGCCAAGAGCCATGGAATTCGAATACGCAGTATTTT.

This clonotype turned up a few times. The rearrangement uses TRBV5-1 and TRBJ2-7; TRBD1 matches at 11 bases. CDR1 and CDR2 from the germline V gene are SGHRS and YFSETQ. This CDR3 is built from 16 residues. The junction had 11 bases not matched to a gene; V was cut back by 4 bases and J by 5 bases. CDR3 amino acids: CASSKDPGQGVDEQYF. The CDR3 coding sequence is TGCGCCAGCAGCAAAGACCCGGGACAGGGGGTCGACGAGCAGTACTTC.

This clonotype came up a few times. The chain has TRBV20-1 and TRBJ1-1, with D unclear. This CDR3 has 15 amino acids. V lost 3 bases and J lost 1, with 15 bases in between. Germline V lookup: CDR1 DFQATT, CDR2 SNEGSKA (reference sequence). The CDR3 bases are TGCAGTGCTAGTAGCCCAGCTGAGGGGAACACTGAAGCTTTCTTT. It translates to CSASSPAEGNTEAFF.

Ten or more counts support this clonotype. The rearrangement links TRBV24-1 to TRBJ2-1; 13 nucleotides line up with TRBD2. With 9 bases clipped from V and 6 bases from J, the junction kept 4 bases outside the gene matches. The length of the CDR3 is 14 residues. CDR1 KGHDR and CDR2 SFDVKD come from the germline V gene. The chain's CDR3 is CATSLAGGPNEQFF. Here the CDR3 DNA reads TGTGCCACCTCACTAGCGGGAGGGCCCAATGAGCAGTTCTTC.

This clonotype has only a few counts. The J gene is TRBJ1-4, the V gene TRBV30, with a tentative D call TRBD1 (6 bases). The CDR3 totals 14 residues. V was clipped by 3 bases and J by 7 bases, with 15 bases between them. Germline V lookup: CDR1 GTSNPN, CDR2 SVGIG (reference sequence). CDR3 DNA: TGTGCCTGGAGGGAAGGGGGGCGCGGTGAAAAACTGTTTTTT. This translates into CAWREGGRGEKLFF.

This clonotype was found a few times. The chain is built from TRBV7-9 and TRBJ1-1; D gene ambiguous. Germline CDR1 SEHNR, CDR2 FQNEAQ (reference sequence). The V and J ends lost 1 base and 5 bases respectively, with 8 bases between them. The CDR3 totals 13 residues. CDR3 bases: TGTGCCAGCAGCTTAGAACCTCCTACTGAAGCTTTCTTT. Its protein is CASSLEPPTEAFF.

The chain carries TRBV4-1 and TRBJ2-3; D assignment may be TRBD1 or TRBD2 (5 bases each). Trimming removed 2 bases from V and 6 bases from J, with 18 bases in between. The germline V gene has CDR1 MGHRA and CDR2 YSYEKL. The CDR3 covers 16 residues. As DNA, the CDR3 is TGCGCCAGCAGCCAATTCCTGCGGGCAGCAGGGGATACGCAGTATTTT. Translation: CASSQFLRAAGDTQYF.

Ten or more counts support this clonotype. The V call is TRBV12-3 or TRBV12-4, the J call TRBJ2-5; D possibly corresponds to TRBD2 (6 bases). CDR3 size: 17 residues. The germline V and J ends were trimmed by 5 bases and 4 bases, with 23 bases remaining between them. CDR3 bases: TGTGCCAGCAGTCTTCCACCGGGACTGGAGGGTGGAGAGACCCAGTACTTC. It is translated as CASSLPPGLEGGETQYF.

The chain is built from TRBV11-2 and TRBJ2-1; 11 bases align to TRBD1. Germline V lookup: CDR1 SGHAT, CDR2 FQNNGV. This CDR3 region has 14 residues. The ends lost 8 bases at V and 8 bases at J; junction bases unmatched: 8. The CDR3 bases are TGTGCCAGCGCCCTGGACAGGGGGCTGGATGAGCAGTTCTTC. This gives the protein CASALDRGLDEQFF.

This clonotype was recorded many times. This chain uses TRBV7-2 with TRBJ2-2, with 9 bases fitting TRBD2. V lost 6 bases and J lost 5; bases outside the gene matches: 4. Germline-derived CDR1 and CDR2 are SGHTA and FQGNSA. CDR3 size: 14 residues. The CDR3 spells CASRTSGVTGELFF. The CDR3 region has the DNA TGTGCCAGCAGGACTAGCGGAGTTACCGGGGAGCTGTTTTTT.

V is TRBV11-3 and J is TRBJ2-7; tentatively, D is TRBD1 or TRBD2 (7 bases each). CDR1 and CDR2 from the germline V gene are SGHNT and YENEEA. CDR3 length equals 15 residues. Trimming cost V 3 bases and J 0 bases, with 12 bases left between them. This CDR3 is CASSFRGGFSYEQYF. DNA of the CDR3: TGTGCCAGCAGCTTCAGGGGGGGGTTCTCCTACGAGCAGTACTTC. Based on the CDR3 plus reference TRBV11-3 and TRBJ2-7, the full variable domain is EAGVVQSPRYKIIEKKQPVAFWCNPISGHNTLYWYLQNLGQGPELLIRYENEEAVDDSQLPKDRFSAERLKGVDSTLKIQPAELGDSAVYLCASSFRGGFSYEQYFGPGTRLTVT.

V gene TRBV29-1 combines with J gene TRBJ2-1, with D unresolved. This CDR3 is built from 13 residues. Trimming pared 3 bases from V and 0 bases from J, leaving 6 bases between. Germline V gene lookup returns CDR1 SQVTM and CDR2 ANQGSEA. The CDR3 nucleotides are TGCAGCGTTGATCAGACCTCCTACAATGAGCAGTTCTTC. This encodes CSVDQTSYNEQFF.

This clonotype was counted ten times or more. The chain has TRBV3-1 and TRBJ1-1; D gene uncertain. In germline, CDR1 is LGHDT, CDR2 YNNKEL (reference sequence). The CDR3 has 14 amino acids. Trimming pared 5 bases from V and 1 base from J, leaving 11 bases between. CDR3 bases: TGTGCCAGCAGCTTCCAGGTAGGGAACACTGAAGCTTTCTTT. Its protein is CASSFQVGNTEAFF.

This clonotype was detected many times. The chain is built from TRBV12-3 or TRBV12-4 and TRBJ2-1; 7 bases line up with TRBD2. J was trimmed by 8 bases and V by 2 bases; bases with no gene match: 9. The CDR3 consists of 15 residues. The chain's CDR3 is CASSLSSEGRDEQFF. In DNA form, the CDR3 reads TGTGCCAGCAGTTTATCGTCTGAGGGGAGGGATGAGCAGTTCTTC.

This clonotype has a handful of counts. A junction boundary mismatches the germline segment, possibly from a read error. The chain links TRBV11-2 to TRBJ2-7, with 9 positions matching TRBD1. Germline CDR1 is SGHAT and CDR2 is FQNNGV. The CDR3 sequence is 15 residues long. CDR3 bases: TGTGCCAGCAGCTCTTACAGGGGGCGAGGCTACGAGCTGTACTTC. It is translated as CASSSYRGRGYELYF.

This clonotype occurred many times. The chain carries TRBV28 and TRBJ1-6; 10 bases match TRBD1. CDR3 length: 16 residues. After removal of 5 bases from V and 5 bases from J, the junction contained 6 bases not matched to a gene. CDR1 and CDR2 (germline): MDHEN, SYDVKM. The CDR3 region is CASSPRQGANNSPLHF. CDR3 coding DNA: TGTGCCAGCAGTCCGAGACAGGGGGCGAATAATTCACCCCTCCACTTT.

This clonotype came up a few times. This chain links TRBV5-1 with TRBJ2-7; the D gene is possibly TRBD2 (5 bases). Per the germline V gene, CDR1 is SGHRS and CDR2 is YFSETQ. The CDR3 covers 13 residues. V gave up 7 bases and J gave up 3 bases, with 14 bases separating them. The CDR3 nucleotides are TGCGCCAGCCAGGAGGTAGTCGGCTACGAGCAGTACTTC. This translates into CASQEVVGYEQYF.

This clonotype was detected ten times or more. As DNA, the CDR3 is TGCAGTGCTAGAGATTTTCAGCAAAGGGTCCCCTACGAGCAGTACTTC. It encodes CSARDFQQRVPYEQYF. The J gene is TRBJ2-7, the V gene TRBV20-1; no definite D call. Germline V CDR1 and CDR2: DFQATT, SNEGSKA (reference sequence). Trimming cost V 0 bases and J 2 bases, with 17 bases left between them. The CDR3 consists of 16 residues.

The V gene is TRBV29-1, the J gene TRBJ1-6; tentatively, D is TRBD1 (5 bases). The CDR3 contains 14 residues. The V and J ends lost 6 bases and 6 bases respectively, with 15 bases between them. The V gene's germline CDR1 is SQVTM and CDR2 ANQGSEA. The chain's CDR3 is CSVRLWGVNSPLHF. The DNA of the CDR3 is TGCAGCGTCCGTTTATGGGGCGTTAATTCACCCCTCCACTTT. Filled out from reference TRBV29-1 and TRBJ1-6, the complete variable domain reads SAVISQKPSRDICQRGTSLTIQCQVDSQVTMMFWYRQQPGQSLTLIATANQGSEATYESGFVIDKFPISRPNLTFSTLTVSNMSPEDSSIYLCSVRLWGVNSPLHFGNGTRLTVT.

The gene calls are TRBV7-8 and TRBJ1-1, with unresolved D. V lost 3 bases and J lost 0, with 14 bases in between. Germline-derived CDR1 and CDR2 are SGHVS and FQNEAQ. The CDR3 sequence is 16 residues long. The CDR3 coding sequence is TGTGCCAGCAGCTTGTCAAAACTACGGATGAACACTGAAGCTTTCTTT. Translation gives CASSLSKLRMNTEAFF.

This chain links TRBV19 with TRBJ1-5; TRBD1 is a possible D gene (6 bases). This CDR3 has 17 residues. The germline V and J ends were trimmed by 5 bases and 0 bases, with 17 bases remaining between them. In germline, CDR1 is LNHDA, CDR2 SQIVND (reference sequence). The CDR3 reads CASSFVGTPYSNQPQHF. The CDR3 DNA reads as TGTGCCAGTAGTTTTGTGGGGACACCCTATAGCAATCAGCCCCAGCATTTT.

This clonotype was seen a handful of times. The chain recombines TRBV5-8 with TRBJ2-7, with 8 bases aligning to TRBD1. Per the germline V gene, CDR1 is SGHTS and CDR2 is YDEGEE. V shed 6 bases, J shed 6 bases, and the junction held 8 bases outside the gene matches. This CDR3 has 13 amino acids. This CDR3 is CASKTDRVVEQYF. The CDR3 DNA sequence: TGTGCCAGCAAAACGGACAGGGTGGTCGAGCAGTACTTC.

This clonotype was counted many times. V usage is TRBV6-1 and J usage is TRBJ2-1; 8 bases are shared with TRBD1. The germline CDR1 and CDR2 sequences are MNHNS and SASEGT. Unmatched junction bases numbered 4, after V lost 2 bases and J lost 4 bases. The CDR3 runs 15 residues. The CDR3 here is CASSESTGGYNEQFF. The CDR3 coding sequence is TGTGCCAGCAGTGAAAGTACAGGGGGTTACAATGAGCAGTTCTTC.

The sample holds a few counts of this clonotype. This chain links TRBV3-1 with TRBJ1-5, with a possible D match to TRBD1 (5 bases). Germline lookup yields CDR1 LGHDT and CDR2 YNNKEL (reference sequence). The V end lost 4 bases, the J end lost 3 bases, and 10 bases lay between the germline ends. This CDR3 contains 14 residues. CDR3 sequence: CASSRGHLNQPQHF. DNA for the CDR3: TGTGCCAGCAGCCGCGGACACCTCAATCAGCCCCAGCATTTT.

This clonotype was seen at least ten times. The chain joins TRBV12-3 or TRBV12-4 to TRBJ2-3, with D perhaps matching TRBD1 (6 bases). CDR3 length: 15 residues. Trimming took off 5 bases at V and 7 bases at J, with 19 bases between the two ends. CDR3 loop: CASSLTRTALNTQYF. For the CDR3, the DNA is TGTGCCAGCAGTCTTACTAGGACAGCCCTGAATACGCAGTATTTT.

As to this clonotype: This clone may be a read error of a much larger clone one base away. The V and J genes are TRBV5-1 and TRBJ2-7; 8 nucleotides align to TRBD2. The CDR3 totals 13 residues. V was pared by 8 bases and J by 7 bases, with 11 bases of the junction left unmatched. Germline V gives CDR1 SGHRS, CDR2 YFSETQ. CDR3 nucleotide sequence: TGCGCCAGTGCCAGCGGGAGTTGGAATGAGCAGTACTTC. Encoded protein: CASASGSWNEQYF.